The 2 T cell receptor beta chains below come from one sample, sequenced in a study of T cell responses to AZD1222 COVID-19 vaccine. Libraries were prepared by immunoSEQ multiplex PCR; TCRdb keeps only in-frame clonotypes and omits some of them. This table has approximately 57,000 clones, roughly 86% appearing once. The sequenced sample was peripheral blood, obtained on day 0 of AZD1222 vaccination. The source is an adult in good health.

The V and J genes are TRBV29-1 and TRBJ1-2; TRBD1 agrees at 7 bases. The trim removed 5 bases at V and 2 bases at J, leaving 5 bases unmatched. In germline, CDR1 is SQVTM, CDR2 ANQGSEA. The CDR3 consists of 13 residues. The CDR3 DNA reads as TGCAGCGTTCTTCCGGGACAGAACTATGGCTACACCTTC. Its translation is CSVLPGQNYGYTF.

The CDR3, as DNA: TGTGCCAGCAGCCAAGATGGTTCCTACAATGAGCAGTTCTTC. Translating gives CASSQDGSYNEQFF. The chain uses TRBV3-1 (or the pseudogene TRBV3-2) and TRBJ2-1; D is unresolved. Germline lookup yields CDR1 LGHDT and CDR2 YNNKEL (reference sequence). The V end was cut by 0 bases, the J end by 1 base, with 4 bases between. CDR3 length: 14 amino acids.